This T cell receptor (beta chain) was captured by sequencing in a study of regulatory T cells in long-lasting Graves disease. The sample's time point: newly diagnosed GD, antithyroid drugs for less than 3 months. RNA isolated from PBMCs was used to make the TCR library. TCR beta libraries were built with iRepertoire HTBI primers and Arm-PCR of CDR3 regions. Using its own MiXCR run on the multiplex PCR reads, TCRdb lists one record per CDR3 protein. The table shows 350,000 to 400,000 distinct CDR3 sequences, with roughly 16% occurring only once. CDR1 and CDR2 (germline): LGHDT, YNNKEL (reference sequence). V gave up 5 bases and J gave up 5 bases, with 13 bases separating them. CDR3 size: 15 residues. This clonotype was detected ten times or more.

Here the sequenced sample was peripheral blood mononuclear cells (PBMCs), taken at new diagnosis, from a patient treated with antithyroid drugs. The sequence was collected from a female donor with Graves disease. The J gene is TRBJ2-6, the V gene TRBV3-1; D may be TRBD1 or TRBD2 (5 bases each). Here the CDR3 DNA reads TGTGCCAGCAGCTTCCGGGACCCACGGGCCAACGTCCTGACTTTC. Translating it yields CASSFRDPRANVLTF.